These 31 T cell receptor beta chains were all obtained from the same sample, sequenced in a study of cytomegalovirus exposure and HLA in healthy donors. The PCR made use of 60 Vbeta and 13 Jbeta primers. Using immunoSEQ multiplex PCR, the repertoire was profiled, and TCRdb retains in-frame clones only, with some absent. Counted here are more than 150,000 clones, around 80% occurring once; the ten biggest clones make up approximately 1.5%. The sample taken for sequencing was PBMCs. These receptors originate from a woman aged 18 to 35 in good health and CMV-seronegative.

This chain links TRBV19 with TRBJ1-6; possibly TRBD1 for D (5 bases). Trimming cost V 8 bases and J 10 bases, with 18 bases left between them. Germline values: CDR1 LNHDA, CDR2 SQIVND (reference sequence). The CDR3 totals 14 residues. The CDR3 region is CASSEAAGPSPLHF. CDR3 DNA sequence: TGTGCCAGTTCCGAGGCAGCAGGGCCCTCACCCCTCCACTTT.

The rearrangement uses TRBV10-2 and TRBJ1-2; 7 bases align to TRBD1. V trimming: 3 bases; J trimming: 4 bases; junction bases outside the gene matches: 5. Germline loops: CDR1 WSHSY, CDR2 SAAADI. The CDR3 covers 14 residues. The CDR3 loop reads CASSEQGGPYGYTF. Here the CDR3 DNA reads TGCGCCAGCAGTGAACAAGGGGGCCCCTATGGCTACACCTTC.

The rearrangement uses TRBV6-1 and TRBJ2-1; D is perhaps TRBD1 (5 bases). The V gene lost 2 bases and the J gene lost 6 bases, with 8 bases spanning the gap. This CDR3 spans 13 amino acids. The germline V gene has CDR1 MNHNS and CDR2 SASEGT. The CDR3 DNA reads as TGTGCCAGCAGTGAACCAGGGCTCAATGAGCAGTTCTTC. It codes for CASSEPGLNEQFF.

The V and J genes are TRBV19 and TRBJ1-6; 10 nucleotides line up with TRBD1. With V trimmed by 5 bases and J by 10 bases, 5 bases remained unmatched. Germline CDR1 and CDR2: LNHDA and SQIVND (reference sequence). The CDR3 spans 14 residues. This CDR3 reads CASSRDRGFSPLHF. Written as DNA, the CDR3 is TGTGCCAGTAGTCGGGACAGGGGTTTCTCACCCCTCCACTTT.

The CDR3, as DNA: TGCGCCAGCAGCTTCACAGGCGCCAACACTGAAGCTTTCTTT. Amino acid sequence: CASSFTGANTEAFF. This sequence joins TRBV5-1 and TRBJ1-1, with D perhaps matching TRBD1 (5 bases). Trimming removed 2 bases at V and 2 bases at J, with 10 bases between. Germline-derived CDR1 and CDR2 are SGHRS and YFSETQ. CDR3 length equals 14 residues.

The chain has TRBV6-1 and TRBJ2-1; 8 bases fit TRBD2. V trimming: 6 bases; J trimming: 6 bases; junction bases outside the gene matches: 10. Germline V gene lookup returns CDR1 MNHNS and CDR2 SASEGT. This CDR3 is 15 amino acids long. The CDR3 reads CASSFEGAGGNEQFF. In nucleotides, the CDR3 is TGTGCCAGCAGCTTCGAAGGGGCGGGGGGCAATGAGCAGTTCTTC.

The chain is built from TRBV18 and TRBJ1-1; D is undetermined. Trimming pared 3 bases from V and 5 bases from J, leaving 10 bases between. Germline V gene lookup returns CDR1 KGHSH and CDR2 LQKENI. The CDR3 contains 13 residues. In DNA, the CDR3 is TGTGCCAGCTCACCCACCCCCGGGACTGAAGCTTTCTTT. The encoded protein is CASSPTPGTEAFF.

V and J are TRBV11-2 and TRBJ2-3; 8 positions agree with TRBD2. V shed 0 bases and J 4 bases; nucleotides not matched to a gene: 6. This CDR3 has 16 amino acids. Germline assignment: CDR1 SGHAT and CDR2 FQNNGV. CDR3 DNA sequence: TGTGCCAGCAGCTTAGATCGGGGGGGCCCGGCAGATACGCAGTATTTT. Translated: CASSLDRGGPADTQYF.

The chain employs TRBV28 and TRBJ2-3; TRBD2 aligns across 10 bases. Germline CDR1 MDHEN, CDR2 SYDVKM. This CDR3 is 15 amino acids long. The trim removed 4 bases at V and 5 bases at J, leaving 6 bases unmatched. DNA for the CDR3: TGTGCCAGCAGTTCTGGAGCGGGGGGGAAAGATACGCAGTATTTT. It is translated as CASSSGAGGKDTQYF.

V and J are TRBV5-1 and TRBJ2-1; 16 nucleotides match TRBD2. Germline CDR1 is SGHRS and CDR2 is YFSETQ. J was trimmed by 0 bases and V by 4 bases; bases with no gene match: 7. This CDR3 is 19 amino acids long. The CDR3 loop reads CASSKGLAGGRSSYNEQFF. In DNA form, the CDR3 reads TGCGCCAGCAGCAAGGGACTAGCGGGGGGGCGGAGCTCCTACAATGAGCAGTTCTTC.

The chain uses TRBV11-1 and TRBJ2-5; 8 nucleotides agree with TRBD2. Germline V gene data show CDR1 as SGHAT and CDR2 as FQDESV (reference sequence). The CDR3 has 14 residues. The J segment lost 4 bases and the V segment lost 6 bases, leaving 7 bases of the junction unmatched. DNA of the CDR3: TGTGCCAGCAGACGCGGGGGGTCAGCAGAGACCCAGTACTTC. Translating it yields CASRRGGSAETQYF.

The chain uses TRBV12-5 and TRBJ1-1, with 7 bases identical to TRBD1. Germline CDR1 reads LGHNT; CDR2 reads FRNRAP. The CDR3 length is 16 residues. Germline trimming cut 5 bases from V and 6 bases from J; bases unmatched to any gene: 15. The CDR3 DNA is TGTGCTAGTGGTGGGGATTTAGGGGGCGCCCGGGCTGAAGCTTTCTTT. This encodes CASGGDLGGARAEAFF.

V gene TRBV7-2 combines with J gene TRBJ1-3; D not resolved. Germline V gene lookup returns CDR1 SGHTA and CDR2 FQGNSA. CDR3 size: 13 residues. V dropped 2 bases and J dropped 3 bases, with 5 bases sitting between them. CDR3: CASSLQIGNTIYF. The CDR3 coding sequence is TGTGCCAGCAGCTTACAAATTGGAAACACCATATATTTT.

This rearrangement joins TRBV29-1 to TRBJ1-2; 9 bases agree with TRBD1. Germline V lookup: CDR1 SQVTM, CDR2 ANQGSEA. The trim removed 3 bases at V and 2 bases at J, leaving 13 bases unmatched. The CDR3 extends over 17 amino acids. The CDR3 here is CSVDYSEQGAPNYGYTF. In DNA, the CDR3 is TGCAGCGTTGATTATTCGGAACAGGGGGCGCCGAACTATGGCTACACCTTC.

The chain carries TRBV10-2 and TRBJ2-3, with D possibly being TRBD1 (6 bases). Deletions cut 6 bases from V and 9 bases from J, with 25 bases between. From germline, CDR1 is WSHSY and CDR2 SAAADI. CDR3 length: 16 amino acids. CDR3 loop: CASRFGASGDLQTQYF. For the CDR3, the DNA is TGCGCCAGCAGGTTCGGTGCATCAGGGGATCTGCAGACGCAGTATTTT.

The chain joins TRBV9 to TRBJ1-3, with D uncertain. Looked up from germline, CDR1 is SGDLS and CDR2 is YYNGEE. This CDR3 is 13 amino acids long. V lost 2 bases to trimming and J lost 12 bases, with 15 bases between them. The CDR3 protein is CASSVSHFKNIYF. CDR3 DNA: TGTGCCAGCAGCGTGAGTCATTTCAAGAACATATATTTT.

The chain employs TRBV5-1 and TRBJ1-2; 9 bases map to TRBD1. Germline V CDR1 and CDR2: SGHRS, YFSETQ. This CDR3 region has 15 residues. V was clipped by 2 bases and J by 4 bases; unmatched bases: 6. In DNA, the CDR3 is TGCGCCAGCAGCTTACAGGGGGCGTTGAGCTATGGCTACACCTTC. It codes for CASSLQGALSYGYTF.

The V and J genes are TRBV7-9 and TRBJ1-5; 8 bases are shared with TRBD1. V was pared by 5 bases and J by 5 bases, with 8 bases of the junction left unmatched. This CDR3 region has 15 residues. CDR1 and CDR2 (germline): SEHNR, FQNEAQ (reference sequence). CDR3 sequence (DNA): TGTGCCAGCAGCCCTCAAGGACAGGGAGATCAGCCCCAGCATTTT. As protein: CASSPQGQGDQPQHF.

The chain has TRBV6-1 and TRBJ1-5, with D unresolved. The V gene's germline CDR1 is MNHNS and CDR2 SASEGT. Trimming took 0 bases from V and 0 from J, leaving 6 bases between them. The CDR3 contains 15 residues. DNA for the CDR3: TGTGCCAGCAGTGAAGCAGGAGTTAGCAATCAGCCCCAGCATTTT. Its protein is CASSEAGVSNQPQHF.

This clone came up once. This sequence joins TRBV5-5 and TRBJ2-5; D unclear. Trimming removed 0 bases at V and 2 bases at J, with 8 bases between. The CDR3 covers 14 residues. CDR1 and CDR2 (germline): SGHKS, YYEKEE (reference sequence). The CDR3 loop reads CASSLASKQETQYF. The CDR3 DNA reads as TGTGCCAGCAGCTTGGCTAGTAAACAAGAGACCCAGTACTTC.

The V and J genes are TRBV4-1 and TRBJ1-4; 8 nucleotides agree with TRBD1. Trimming cost V 2 bases and J 4 bases; bases outside gene matches: 6. Germline V CDR1 and CDR2: MGHRA, YSYEKL. This CDR3 has 16 residues. CDR3 sequence: CASSQYGQGLNEKLFF. The CDR3 nucleotides are TGCGCCAGCAGCCAATACGGACAGGGTCTTAATGAAAAACTGTTTTTT.

This chain connects TRBV10-3 to TRBJ2-3, with 8 bases identical to TRBD2. Trimming cost V 3 bases and J 4 bases; bases outside gene matches: 9. This CDR3 contains 16 residues. Germline V CDR1 and CDR2: ENHRY, SYGVKD. The CDR3 reads CAISERGGAGADTQYF. DNA for the CDR3: TGTGCCATCAGTGAAAGGGGGGGAGCGGGGGCAGATACGCAGTATTTT.

This chain connects TRBV5-6 to TRBJ2-5; possible D gene TRBD2, 7 bases. CDR1 and CDR2 from the germline V gene are SGHDT and YYEEEE. The V end was cut by 1 base, the J end by 4 bases, with 20 bases between. The CDR3 sequence is 17 residues long. CDR3 bases: TGTGCCAGCAGCTTGTGGGGCGGGGGCCCCGTGGGAGAGACCCAGTACTTC. Translating it yields CASSLWGGGPVGETQYF. The full variable domain, in which reference TRBV5-6 and TRBJ2-5 provide the parts outside the CDR3, is DAGVTQSPTHLIKTRGQQVTLRCSPKSGHDTVSWYQQALGQGPQFIFQYYEEEERQRGNFPDRFSGHQFPNYSSELNVNALLLGDSALYLCASSLWGGGPVGETQYFGPGTRLLVL.

CDR3 sequence (DNA): TGCGCCAGCAGCGTCCCCGGTGAGCAGTTCTTC. This encodes CASSVPGEQFF. The chain recombines TRBV5-1 with TRBJ2-1; no firm D call. The CDR3 covers 11 residues. V lost 4 bases and J 9 bases, leaving 8 bases between the germline ends. Germline lookup yields CDR1 SGHRS and CDR2 YFSETQ. The full variable domain, with the rest looked up from reference TRBV5-1 and TRBJ2-1, is KAGVTQTPRYLIKTRGQQVTLSCSPISGHRSVSWYQQTPGQGLQFLFEYFSETQRNKGNFPGRFSGRQFSNSRSEMNVSTLELGDSALYLCASSVPGEQFFGPGTRLTVL.

The CDR3 spells CASSEEGTGTGIYEQYF. As DNA, the CDR3 is TGTGCCAGCAGTGAAGAGGGTACCGGGACAGGGATCTACGAGCAGTACTTC. This rearrangement joins TRBV6-1 to TRBJ2-7; 9 bases line up with TRBD1. J gave up 3 bases and V 1 base, and 10 bases lay outside the gene matches. Germline V CDR1 and CDR2: MNHNS, SASEGT. The CDR3 sequence is 17 residues long.

This CDR3 is CASALSSYNSPLHF. In DNA, the CDR3 is TGTGCCAGTGCCCTGAGCTCCTATAATTCACCCCTCCACTTT. V and J are TRBV19 and TRBJ1-6; D is unresolved. Looked up from germline, CDR1 is LNHDA and CDR2 is SQIVND (reference sequence). V was clipped by 8 bases and J by 0 bases, with 8 bases between them. This CDR3 contains 14 residues.

This clone was detected a few times. This sequence joins TRBV18 and TRBJ2-3; TRBD1 matches 9 bases. Germline loops: CDR1 KGHSH, CDR2 LQKENI. CDR3 length: 17 residues. The ends lost 3 bases at V and 0 bases at J; junction bases unmatched: 7. The CDR3 DNA is TGTGCCAGCTCACCTCAACAGGGGGCGTTTAGCACAGATACGCAGTATTTT. Amino acids: CASSPQQGAFSTDTQYF.

This chain uses TRBV14 with TRBJ2-7; no reliable D call. Germline-derived CDR1 and CDR2 are SGHDN and FVKESK. Trimming stripped 3 bases from V and 3 bases from J, with 21 bases between. The CDR3 length is 17 residues. CDR3 region: CASSHGSMRGQSYEQYF. CDR3 DNA sequence: TGTGCCAGCAGCCACGGTTCAATGAGAGGCCAAAGCTACGAGCAGTACTTC.

Regarding this clone: Germline and junction disagree at one end, which may indicate a read error. The same CDR3 arises from other DNA sequences in this sample as well. This sequence joins TRBV5-1 and TRBJ1-1, with 11 nucleotides matching TRBD1. This CDR3 has 15 amino acids. Germline CDR1 SGHRS, CDR2 YFSETQ. CDR3 in DNA: TGCGCCAGCAGCGGGGGGACAGGGGGTTTAACTGAAGCCTTCTTT. Translation: CASSGGTGGLTEAFF.

In this sample, this clone turned up once. A junction boundary mismatches the germline segment, possibly from a read error. The chain joins TRBV6-5 to TRBJ2-6; TRBD2 matches 8 bases. Per germline, CDR1 MNHEY and CDR2 SVGAGI. The CDR3 covers 15 residues. CDR3 sequence (DNA): TGTGCCAGCAGTTACGGACTAGCTGGGGCCATCGTCCTGACTTTC. This translates into CASSYGLAGAIVLTF.

The chain couples TRBV4-1 to TRBJ2-1, with TRBD1 matching 7 bases. Trimming at V came to 4 bases and at J to 5 bases, leaving 11 bases not matched to a gene. Germline CDR1 MGHRA, CDR2 YSYEKL. The CDR3 is 16 amino acids. The DNA for the CDR3 is TGCGCCAGCAGCCTTCCTTTAAGGGGGCGGGACAATGAGCAGTTCTTC. Translation gives CASSLPLRGRDNEQFF.